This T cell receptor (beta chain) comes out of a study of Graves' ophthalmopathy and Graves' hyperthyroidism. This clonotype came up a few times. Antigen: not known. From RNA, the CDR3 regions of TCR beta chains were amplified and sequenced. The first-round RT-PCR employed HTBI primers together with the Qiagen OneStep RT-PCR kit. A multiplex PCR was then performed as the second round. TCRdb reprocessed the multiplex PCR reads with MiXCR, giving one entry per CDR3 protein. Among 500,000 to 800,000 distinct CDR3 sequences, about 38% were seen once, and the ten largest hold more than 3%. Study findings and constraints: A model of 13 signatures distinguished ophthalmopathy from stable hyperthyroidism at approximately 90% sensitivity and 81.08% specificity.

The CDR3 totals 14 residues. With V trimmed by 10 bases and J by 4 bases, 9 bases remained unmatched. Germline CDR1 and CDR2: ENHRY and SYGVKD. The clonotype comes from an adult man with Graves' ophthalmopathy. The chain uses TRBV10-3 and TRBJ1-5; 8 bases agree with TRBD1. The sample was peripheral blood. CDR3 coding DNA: TGTGCCAGCAAAAGGCAGGGGGCTAATCAGCCCCAGCATTTT. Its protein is CASKRQGANQPQHF.